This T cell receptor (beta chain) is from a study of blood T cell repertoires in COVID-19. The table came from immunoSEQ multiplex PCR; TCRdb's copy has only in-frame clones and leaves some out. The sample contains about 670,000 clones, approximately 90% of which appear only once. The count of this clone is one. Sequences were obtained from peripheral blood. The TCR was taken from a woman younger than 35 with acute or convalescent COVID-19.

The CDR3 region has the DNA TGTGCCAGCAGATGGACAGATGAGACCCAGTACTTC. Its protein product is CASRWTDETQYF. This chain connects TRBV6-6 to TRBJ2-5, with D possibly TRBD1 on 6 matching bases. The CDR3 has 12 amino acids. Trimming left V 6 bases short and J 5 bases short, with 10 bases between. Germline-derived CDR1 and CDR2 are MNHNY and SVGAGI (reference sequence).